The rows below give T cell receptor beta chains drawn from one sample of a study of cytomegalovirus exposure and HLA in healthy donors. Repertoires were generated with immunoSEQ multiplex PCR, while TCRdb's copy carries only in-frame clones and drops some. The sample carries around 110,000 clones, approximately 80% recorded once. Sequenced material: PBMCs. The source is a male donor in good health and CMV-seronegative. The CDR3 runs from the conserved cysteine through the conserved F or W. A D gene is named only where the DNA matches it firmly. Part of the rows lack a size; the others show once, few, many or a class for expanded clones.

abundance,v_gene,j_gene,d_gene,len,CDR3aa,CDR3nt
-,TRBV6-6,TRBJ1-1,-,15,CASSYSPGWDTEAFF,TGTGCCAGCAGTTACTCGCCAGGGTGGGACACTGAAGCTTTCTTT
once,TRBV6-5,TRBJ2-1,TRBD2,14,CASSPGLDYNEQFF,TGTGCCAGCAGTCCCGGACTAGACTACAATGAGCAGTTCTTC
-,TRBV5-1,TRBJ1-4,-,15,CASSSSGHPNEKLFF,TGCGCCAGCAGCTCTTCAGGACATCCTAATGAAAAACTGTTTTTT
once,TRBV11-2,TRBJ2-3,TRBD2,15,CASSSSGIPTDTQYF,TGTGCCAGCAGCTCGAGCGGGATACCCACAGATACGCAGTATTTT
-,TRBV7-8,TRBJ2-7,TRBD2,15,CASSGTSGSSYEQYF,TGTGCCAGCAGCGGGACTAGCGGGAGCTCCTACGAGCAGTACTTC
-,TRBV28,TRBJ2-2,-,13,CASRQFYTGELFF,TGTGCCAGCAGACAATTCTACACCGGGGAGCTGTTTTTT
-,TRBV5-8,TRBJ2-7,-,13,CASSFDSSYEQYF,TGTGCCAGCAGCTTCGACAGTTCCTACGAGCAGTACTTC
-,TRBV2,TRBJ2-5,TRBD2,15,CASTDRTSGTGTQYF,TGTGCCAGCACCGACAGGACTAGCGGGACGGGGACCCAGTACTTC
-,TRBV21-1,TRBJ2-7,-,14,CASSPGTGLYEQYF,TGTGCCAGCAGCCCCGGGACAGGCCTCTACGAGCAGTACTTC
-,TRBV5-6,TRBJ2-1,TRBD2,16,CASTEKGLAGDNEQFF,TGTGCCAGCACAGAAAAGGGACTAGCGGGAGACAATGAGCAGTTCTTC
-,TRBV5-4,TRBJ1-1,-,13,CASSKTGNTEAFF,TGTGCCAGCAGCAAGACAGGGAACACTGAAGCTTTCTTT
-,TRBV6-5,TRBJ1-6,-,11,CASKSDSPLHF,TGTGCCAGCAAATCTGATTCACCCCTCCACTTT
-,TRBV7-2,TRBJ2-1,TRBD2,14,CASSLAGGGNEQFF,TGTGCCAGCAGTTTAGCGGGAGGAGGCAATGAGCAGTTCTTC
-,TRBV6-1,TRBJ1-3,-,13,CASSTGVGNTIYF,TGTGCCAGCAGCACGGGGGTTGGAAACACCATATATTTT
-,TRBV19,TRBJ2-7,-,13,CASSRQADYEQYF,TGTGCCAGTAGTCGACAGGCCGACTACGAGCAGTACTTC
few,TRBV6-1,TRBJ2-7,-,14,CASSGAMGAYEQYF,TGTGCCAGCAGTGGGGCAATGGGCGCCTACGAGCAGTACTTC
-,TRBV4-2,TRBJ2-3,TRBD2,15,CASSAGTKKTDTQYF,TGTGCCAGCAGCGCCGGGACTAAAAAAACAGATACGCAGTATTTT
-,TRBV7-9,TRBJ1-2,-,14,CASSLGGVDYGYTF,TGTGCCAGCAGCTTGGGAGGAGTTGACTATGGCTACACCTTC
-,TRBV4-1,TRBJ2-7,-,16,CASSQPGGKRSYEQYF,TGCGCCAGCAGCCAACCGGGCGGGAAGCGGTCCTACGAGCAGTACTTC
few,TRBV9,TRBJ2-5,TRBD1,15,CASTLGTANQETQYF,TGTGCAAGCACACTCGGGACAGCGAACCAAGAGACCCAGTACTTC
-,TRBV7-9,TRBJ2-2,TRBD1,16,CASSWPGQGSVGELFF,TGTGCCAGCAGCTGGCCGGGACAGGGGTCCGTCGGGGAGCTGTTTTTT
-,TRBV6-1,TRBJ1-1,-,13,CASSAGKGTEAFF,TGTGCCAGCAGTGCGGGGAAGGGCACTGAAGCTTTCTTT
-,TRBV5-1,TRBJ2-1,TRBD2,14,CASSLRGDYNEQFF,TGCGCCAGCAGCTTGCGGGGGGACTACAATGAGCAGTTCTTC
few,TRBV10-1,TRBJ1-5,TRBD1,15,CAIQTRGDSNQPQHF,TGCGCCATCCAAACCAGGGGGGACAGCAATCAGCCCCAGCATTTT
-,TRBV12-5,TRBJ2-7,TRBD2,14,CASGSTSGLYEQYF,TGTGCTAGTGGGTCGACTAGCGGCCTTTACGAGCAGTACTTC